These 5 T cell receptor beta chains originate from one sample sequenced in a study of CD8 T cells in Susac syndrome (dated by TCRdb to the late 2010s). The library was produced with the immunoSEQ multiplex PCR assay. RNA was extracted using the RNeasy kit, and roughly 0.5 to 1 microgram was reverse transcribed with random hexamers. In TCRdb, the public reads were trimmed at Q25 with fastp and aligned with MiXCR, with productive beta chains retained. All rows with the same CDR3 protein become a single entry with the most common DNA and genes. The sample has 170,000 or so distinct CDR3 sequences on record, 90% to 95% of them singletons. The top ten clones comprise 0.1% to 0.13% of the sample. Sequencing was carried out using CD4+ T cells from PBMCs. Receptors originate from a human donor with Susac syndrome.

CDR3: CSAVDMDYGYTF. The CDR3 nucleotides read TGCAGTGCCGTGGACATGGACTATGGCTACACCTTC. The V gene is TRBV20-1, the J gene TRBJ1-2; a possible D gene is TRBD1 (5 bases). Trimming shortened V by 6 bases and J by 3 bases, and 11 bases separated the two germline ends. This CDR3 spans 12 amino acids. Per germline, CDR1 DFQATT and CDR2 SNEGSKA (reference sequence).

Comments on this clonotype: At one end the junction does not follow the germline gene, possibly because of a read error. The gene calls are TRBV7-7 and TRBJ1-4; D is uncertain. This CDR3 is built from 14 residues. Germline assignment: CDR1 SSHAT and CDR2 FNYEAQ (reference sequence). This CDR3 is CASSLVGKNEKLFF. The CDR3 region has the DNA TGTGCTAGCAGCTTAGTTGGCAAAAATGAAAAACTGTTTTTT.

This sequence joins TRBV10-3 and TRBJ2-3; no definite D call. The germline gives CDR1 ENHRY, CDR2 SYGVKD. The germline V and J ends were trimmed by 5 bases and 0 bases, with 6 bases remaining between them. This CDR3 comprises 13 residues. The CDR3 is CAISFSSTDTQYF. The CDR3 nucleotides are TGTGCCATCAGTTTTTCTAGCACAGATACGCAGTATTTT.

This rearrangement joins TRBV21-1 to TRBJ1-6; the DNA was not compared with TRBD1, the D call given in the table. TRBV21-1 is flagged as a pseudogene. The CDR3 contains 20 residues. CDR3 protein: CASSTTGTGSARWYNSPLHF. CDR3 DNA sequence: TGTGCCAGCAGCACCACCGGGACAGGGAGCGCCAGATGGTATAATTCACCCCTCCACTTT.

CDR3 in DNA: TGCAGTGCTAGAGATCATGTAGGGCGTGAGACCCAGTACTTC. Its translation: CSARDHVGRETQYF. The rearrangement uses TRBV20-1 and TRBJ2-5; no clear D gene. Trimming stripped 0 bases from V and 5 bases from J, with 13 bases between. In germline, CDR1 is DFQATT, CDR2 SNEGSKA (reference sequence). The CDR3 spans 14 residues.